The 2 T cell receptor beta chains given below trace back to one sample, sequenced in a study of blood T cell dynamics during melanoma immunotherapy. Data came from immunoSEQ multiplex PCR; TCRdb stores just in-frame clones and leaves some out. Here the sample spans roughly 10,000 clones, around 86% being singletons. Time point meaning: pre-treatment baseline. The input for sequencing was blood, taken from a patient treated with checkpoint blockade. These receptors originate from a human donor with melanoma.

The table lists this clone with a count of one. J is TRBJ1-1 and V is TRBV7-9, with D possibly TRBD1 on 5 matching bases. V gave up 5 bases and J gave up 1 base, with 17 bases separating them. The CDR3 has 16 residues. CDR1 and CDR2 from the germline V gene are SEHNR and FQNEAQ (reference sequence). The CDR3 loop reads CASSPGLTTANTEAFF. The DNA for the CDR3 is TGTGCCAGCAGCCCCGGCCTCACGACAGCGAACACTGAAGCTTTCTTT.

The gene calls are TRBV5-8 and TRBJ2-5; D is unclear. The CDR3 sequence is 11 residues long. Germline CDR1 and CDR2: SGHTS and YDEGEE. Trimming shortened V by 2 bases and J by 5 bases, and 4 bases separated the two germline ends. In DNA, the CDR3 is TGTGCCAGCAGCTTCAGGGAGACCCAGTACTTC. This translates into CASSFRETQYF.